The text below deals with one TCR beta chain. These data originate in a study of blood T cell repertoires in COVID-19. The CDR3 covers 12 residues. Per germline, CDR1 SGHTA and CDR2 FQGNSA. V lost 5 bases, J lost 2 bases, and 7 bases lay in between. Cohorts were assigned according to the clinical history that participants reported. Two consecutive negative NP/OP PCR tests, clearance, or resolved symptoms defined Cohort 3 recovery. Data came from immunoSEQ multiplex PCR; TCRdb stores just in-frame clones and leaves some out. The sample lists roughly 250,000 clones; 75% to 90% were seen once. V and J are TRBV7-2 and TRBJ2-7; D is ambiguous. This TCR was sampled from a man in his forties who had recovered from COVID-19. Material: PBMCs or T cells enriched from blood (not recorded which). In DNA form, the CDR3 reads TGTGCCAGCAGCAATACAACCTACGAGCAGTACTTC. It specifies CASSNTTYEQYF.